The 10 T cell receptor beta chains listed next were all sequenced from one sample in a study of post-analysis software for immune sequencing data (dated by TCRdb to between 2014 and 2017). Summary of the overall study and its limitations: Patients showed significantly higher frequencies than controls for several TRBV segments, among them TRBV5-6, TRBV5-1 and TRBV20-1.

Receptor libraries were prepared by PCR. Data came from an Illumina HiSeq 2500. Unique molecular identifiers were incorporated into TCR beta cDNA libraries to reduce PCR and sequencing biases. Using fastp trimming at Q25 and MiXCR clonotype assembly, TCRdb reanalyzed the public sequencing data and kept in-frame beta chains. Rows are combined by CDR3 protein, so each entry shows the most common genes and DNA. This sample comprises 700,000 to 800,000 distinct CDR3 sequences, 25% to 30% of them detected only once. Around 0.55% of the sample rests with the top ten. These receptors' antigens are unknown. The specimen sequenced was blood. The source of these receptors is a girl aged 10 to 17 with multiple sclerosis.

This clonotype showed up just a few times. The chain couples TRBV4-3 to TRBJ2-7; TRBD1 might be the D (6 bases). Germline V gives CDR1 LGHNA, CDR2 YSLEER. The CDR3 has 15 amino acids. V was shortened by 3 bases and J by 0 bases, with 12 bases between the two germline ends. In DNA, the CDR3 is TGCGCCAGCAGCCACACACAGGGTTCCTCCTACGAGCAGTACTTC. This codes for CASSHTQGSSYEQYF.

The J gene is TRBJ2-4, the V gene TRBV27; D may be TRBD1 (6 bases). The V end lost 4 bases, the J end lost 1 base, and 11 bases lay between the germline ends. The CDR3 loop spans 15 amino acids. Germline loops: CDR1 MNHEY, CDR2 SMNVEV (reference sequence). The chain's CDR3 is CASSSGQGAKNIQYF. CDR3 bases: TGTGCCAGCAGTTCAGGGCAGGGGGCCAAAAACATTCAGTACTTC.

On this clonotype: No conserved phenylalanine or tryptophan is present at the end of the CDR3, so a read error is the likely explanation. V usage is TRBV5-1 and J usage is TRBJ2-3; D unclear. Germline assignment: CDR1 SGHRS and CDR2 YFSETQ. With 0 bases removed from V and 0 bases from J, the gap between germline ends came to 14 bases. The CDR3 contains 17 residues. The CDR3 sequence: CASSLAGGGLSTDTQYV. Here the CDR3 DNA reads TGCGCCAGCAGCTTGGCCGGTGGCGGCCTAAGCACAGATACGCAGTATGTT.

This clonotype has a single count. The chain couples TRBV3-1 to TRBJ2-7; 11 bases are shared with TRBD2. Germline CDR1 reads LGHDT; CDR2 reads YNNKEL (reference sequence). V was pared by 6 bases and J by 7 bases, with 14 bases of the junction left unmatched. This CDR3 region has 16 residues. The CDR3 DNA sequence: TGTGCCAGCAGGCCGACTAGCGGGGAATCCTACAATGAGCAGTACTTC. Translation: CASRPTSGESYNEQYF.

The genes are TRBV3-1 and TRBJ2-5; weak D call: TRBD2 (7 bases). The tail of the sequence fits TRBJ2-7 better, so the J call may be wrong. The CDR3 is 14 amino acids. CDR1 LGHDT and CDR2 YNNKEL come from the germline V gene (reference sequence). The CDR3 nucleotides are TGTGCCAGCAGCCCGCGAAGGGGGGGTACCGAGCAGTACTTC. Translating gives CASSPRRGGTEQYF.

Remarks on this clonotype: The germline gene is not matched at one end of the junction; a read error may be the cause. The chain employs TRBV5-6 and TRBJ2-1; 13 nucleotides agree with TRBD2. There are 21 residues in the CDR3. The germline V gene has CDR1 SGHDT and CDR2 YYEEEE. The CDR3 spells CASNLAKLGGGLAGRLNEQFF. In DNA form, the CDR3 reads TGTGCCAGCAACTTGGCGAAATTAGGGGGGGGACTAGCGGGAAGACTCAATGAGCAGTTCTTC.

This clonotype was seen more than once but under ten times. CDR3 bases: TGCAGTGCGACAGGTACCTTTGAAGGGGGTGACGCAGACGAGCAGTACTTC. It codes for CSATGTFEGGDADEQYF. The chain links TRBV20-1 to TRBJ2-7, with D perhaps matching TRBD1 (6 bases). The CDR3 runs 17 residues. Per the germline V gene, CDR1 is DFQATT and CDR2 is SNEGSKA (reference sequence). Trimming removed 6 bases from V and 5 bases from J, with 29 bases in between.

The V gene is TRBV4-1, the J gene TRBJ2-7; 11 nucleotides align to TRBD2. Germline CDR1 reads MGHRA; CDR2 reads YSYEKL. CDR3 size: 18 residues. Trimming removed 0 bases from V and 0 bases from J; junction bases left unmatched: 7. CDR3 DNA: TGCGCCAGCAGCCAAGATCGGCCTAGCGGGAGGCACTCCTACGAGCAGTACTTC. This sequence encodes CASSQDRPSGRHSYEQYF.

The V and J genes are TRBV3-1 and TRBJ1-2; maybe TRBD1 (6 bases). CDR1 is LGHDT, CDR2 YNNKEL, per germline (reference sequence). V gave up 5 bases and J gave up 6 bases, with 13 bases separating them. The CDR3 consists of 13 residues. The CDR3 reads CASSGGVGDGYTF. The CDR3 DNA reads TGTGCCAGCAGCGGGGGCGTCGGCGATGGCTACACCTTC.

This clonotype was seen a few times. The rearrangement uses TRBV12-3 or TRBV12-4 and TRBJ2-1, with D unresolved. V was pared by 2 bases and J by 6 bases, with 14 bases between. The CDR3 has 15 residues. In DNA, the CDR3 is TGTGCCAGCAGTTTAAAGGGCCGACCTCCCAATGAGCAGTTCTTC. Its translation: CASSLKGRPPNEQFF.